Below are 18 T cell receptor beta chains sequenced from a single sample in a study of graft-versus-host responses after intestinal transplantation. The antigens for these receptors are not known. This table comes from immunoSEQ multiplex PCR, and its TCRdb copy is limited to in-frame clones, with some not included. This table holds tens of thousands of clones, roughly four fifths found once. Here the sequenced sample was unstimulated CD8+ T cells sorted from spleen or lymph node cells, taken before intestinal transplant. These receptors all stem from a human donor who received an intestinal transplant.

The genes are TRBV28 and TRBJ1-5; D may be TRBD1 (6 bases). Trimming took off 6 bases at V and 3 bases at J, with 12 bases between the two ends. The length of the CDR3 is 14 residues. Per the germline V gene, CDR1 is MDHEN and CDR2 is SYDVKM. The CDR3 spells CASRPRGINQPQHF. The CDR3 DNA sequence: TGTGCCAGCAGGCCCAGGGGCATCAATCAGCCCCAGCATTTT.

The DNA of the CDR3 is TGTGCCAGCAGTCTTGACAGGGCAAGGGTCCAAGAGACCCAGTACTTC. This gives the protein CASSLDRARVQETQYF. V usage is TRBV28 and J usage is TRBJ2-5; 7 bases line up with TRBD1. V lost 5 bases to trimming and J lost 1 base; unmatched junction nucleotides: 10. The germline V gene encodes CDR1 MDHEN and CDR2 SYDVKM. The CDR3 is 16 amino acids.

The rearrangement joins TRBV13 to TRBJ1-2; 9 bases agree with TRBD1. The germline CDR1 and CDR2 sequences are PRHDT and FYEKMQ (reference sequence). The CDR3 is 17 amino acids. With V trimmed by 5 bases and J by 4 bases, 14 bases remained unmatched. CDR3 in amino acids: CASSQGTGWAGAYGYTF. The CDR3 bases are TGTGCCAGCAGCCAAGGGACAGGGTGGGCGGGCGCCTATGGCTACACCTTC.

The genes are TRBV7-9 and TRBJ1-5, with unresolved D. The V gene lost 0 bases and the J gene lost 2 bases, with 5 bases spanning the gap. The CDR3 has 14 amino acids. Germline loops: CDR1 SEHNR, CDR2 FQNEAQ (reference sequence). CDR3 sequence (DNA): TGTGCCAGCAGCTTAGCCCAGGGCAATCAGCCCCAGCATTTT. Translated, it gives CASSLAQGNQPQHF.

The V call is TRBV30, the J call TRBJ2-5; TRBD1 or TRBD2 may be the D gene (6 bases each). V shed 5 bases and J shed 1 base, with 8 bases lying between them. The length of the CDR3 is 12 residues. From germline, CDR1 is GTSNPN and CDR2 SVGIG (reference sequence). The CDR3: CAWGGGQETQYF. The CDR3 bases are TGTGCCTGGGGAGGGGGCCAAGAGACCCAGTACTTC.

V is TRBV6-1 and J is TRBJ1-1; 10 bases match TRBD1. This CDR3 spans 13 amino acids. After removal of 6 bases from V and 4 bases from J, the junction contained 2 bases not matched to a gene. From germline, CDR1 is MNHNS and CDR2 SASEGT. For the CDR3, the DNA is TGTGCCAGCAGGGACAGGGGGGGCACTGAAGCTTTCTTT. Protein: CASRDRGGTEAFF.

The chain recombines TRBV13 with TRBJ2-7; a weak D match, TRBD1 (5 bases). Germline CDR1 is PRHDT and CDR2 is FYEKMQ (reference sequence). Trimming stripped 1 base from V and 5 bases from J, with 12 bases between. The CDR3 runs 14 residues. The CDR3 region is CASSLEDQGNEQYF. The CDR3, as DNA: TGTGCCAGCAGCTTAGAGGACCAGGGAAACGAGCAGTACTTC. Together with reference TRBV13 and TRBJ2-7, the CDR3 gives the full variable domain: AAGVIQSPRHLIKEKRETATLKCYPIPRHDTVYWYQQGPGQDPQFLISFYEKMQSDKGSIPDRFSAQQFSDYHSELNMSSLELGDSALYFCASSLEDQGNEQYFGPGTRLTVT.

This chain connects TRBV9 to TRBJ2-3; 7 nucleotides match TRBD2. The CDR3 extends over 15 amino acids. Germline V gives CDR1 SGDLS, CDR2 YYNGEE. With 0 bases clipped from V and 6 bases from J, the junction kept 7 bases outside the gene matches. The CDR3 loop reads CASSVGAGAGDTQYF. For the CDR3, the DNA is TGTGCCAGCAGCGTAGGCGCGGGAGCGGGGGATACGCAGTATTTT. The full variable domain, in which reference TRBV9 and TRBJ2-3 provide the parts outside the CDR3, is DSGVTQTPKHLITATGQRVTLRCSPRSGDLSVYWYQQSLDQGLQFLIQYYNGEERAKGNILERFSAQQFPDLHSELNLSSLELGDSALYFCASSVGAGAGDTQYFGPGTRLTVL.

The V and J genes are TRBV9 and TRBJ1-1, with D unresolved. Germline V gene lookup returns CDR1 SGDLS and CDR2 YYNGEE. The CDR3 is 14 amino acids. Trimming stripped 0 bases from V and 3 bases from J, with 9 bases between. The CDR3 here is CASSVGGWDTEAFF. CDR3 nucleotides: TGTGCCAGCAGCGTAGGAGGGTGGGACACTGAAGCTTTCTTT.

V usage is TRBV10-1 and J usage is TRBJ2-2, with TRBD1 matching 8 bases. The germline CDR1 and CDR2 sequences are WNHNN and SYGVQD (reference sequence). J gave up 5 bases and V 4 bases, and 3 bases lay outside the gene matches. This CDR3 is 14 amino acids long. CDR3 residues: CASSVRGLTGELFF. The CDR3 nucleotides read TGCGCCAGCAGTGTCAGGGGGCTGACCGGGGAGCTGTTTTTT.

V usage is TRBV6-6 and J usage is TRBJ1-6; perhaps TRBD1 as D (5 bases). Trimming left V 2 bases short and J 7 bases short, with 12 bases between. The CDR3 consists of 15 residues. From germline, CDR1 is MNHNY and CDR2 SVGAGI (reference sequence). The CDR3 loop is CASSYGQGGNSPLHF. CDR3 DNA sequence: TGTGCCAGCAGTTACGGGCAGGGTGGCAATTCACCCCTCCACTTT.

The rearrangement links TRBV10-3 to TRBJ1-1; D is undetermined. Trimming stripped 8 bases from V and 2 bases from J, with 9 bases between. Germline V gene data show CDR1 as ENHRY and CDR2 as SYGVKD. CDR3 size: 12 residues. CDR3 DNA sequence: TGTGCCATCGGGCGAGGAAACACTGAAGCTTTCTTT. It translates to CAIGRGNTEAFF.

The rearrangement uses TRBV2 and TRBJ2-1, with 11 bases aligning to TRBD2. Per the germline V gene, CDR1 is SNHLY and CDR2 is FYNNEI. The CDR3 is 15 amino acids. V was clipped by 8 bases and J by 4 bases; unmatched bases: 7. In nucleotides, the CDR3 is TGTGCCAGCCTTAGAAGGACTAGCGGGTACAATGAGCAGTTCTTC. Protein sequence: CASLRRTSGYNEQFF.

The chain uses TRBV7-8 and TRBJ1-5; 8 nucleotides match TRBD1. Per the germline V gene, CDR1 is SGHVS and CDR2 is FQNEAQ. The CDR3 has 16 amino acids. Trimming took 2 bases from V and 4 from J; bases not matched to a gene: 7. CDR3 loop: CASSLRDRLWNQPQHF. The CDR3 DNA is TGTGCCAGCAGCTTACGGGACAGGTTATGGAATCAGCCCCAGCATTTT.

The J gene is TRBJ2-3, the V gene TRBV6-5; no definite D call. The CDR3 contains 14 residues. CDR1 MNHEY and CDR2 SVGAGI come from the germline V gene. V was trimmed by 1 base and J by 2 bases, leaving 7 bases between them. CDR3 sequence: CASSYYPDTDTQYF. The CDR3 coding sequence is TGTGCCAGCAGTTACTACCCCGACACAGATACGCAGTATTTT.

The rearrangement uses TRBV27 and TRBJ1-5; D is ambiguous. V was clipped by 1 base and J by 0 bases, with 7 bases between them. Looked up from germline, CDR1 is MNHEY and CDR2 is SMNVEV (reference sequence). The CDR3 covers 15 residues. In nucleotides, the CDR3 is TGTGCCAGCAGTTTATGGGGAAATAGCAATCAGCCCCAGCATTTT. It specifies CASSLWGNSNQPQHF.

V usage is TRBV9 and J usage is TRBJ2-7, with a tentative D call TRBD1 (5 bases). V lost 2 bases and J 0 bases, leaving 12 bases between the germline ends. This CDR3 is built from 15 residues. Germline V gene lookup returns CDR1 SGDLS and CDR2 YYNGEE. CDR3 nucleotides: TGTGCCAGCAGCGTGGGGCATGCAAGCTCCTACGAGCAGTACTTC. Translating gives CASSVGHASSYEQYF.

The V gene is TRBV11-2, the J gene TRBJ2-7; D unclear. The CDR3 has 13 amino acids. Per the germline V gene, CDR1 is SGHAT and CDR2 is FQNNGV. The ends were cut back, 3 bases at V and 3 bases at J, with 9 bases in the middle. In DNA, the CDR3 is TGTGCCAGCAGCTTTTCGAGATTCTACGAGCAGTACTTC. It encodes CASSFSRFYEQYF.